The 9 T cell receptor beta chains listed next were all sequenced from one sample in a study of OX40 agonist ivuxolimab in advanced cancers. Sequenced by immunoSEQ multiplex PCR; TCRdb stores in-frame clones only, minus some. The sample carries about 31,000 clones, about 90% recorded once. The sample here was CD4+ or CD8+ T cells sorted from blood, taken in a trial of the OX40 agonist ivuxolimab. Receptor source: an adult with an advanced solid tumor such as melanoma, head and neck, liver or kidney cancer.

This clone was picked up a small number of times. The chain recombines TRBV19 with TRBJ2-7; D may correspond to TRBD1 or TRBD2 (5 bases each). This CDR3 is 15 amino acids long. Trimming cost V 6 bases and J 4 bases, with 19 bases left between them. The V gene's germline CDR1 is LNHDA and CDR2 SQIVND (reference sequence). The CDR3 loop reads CASSLNGDLGYEQYF. CDR3 sequence (DNA): TGTGCCAGTAGCCTCAACGGGGACCTTGGGTACGAGCAGTACTTC.

This chain joins TRBV27 and TRBJ2-5; weak D call: TRBD2 (5 bases). The J call is uncertain, as TRBJ2-7 better fits the DNA end. The germline gives CDR1 MNHEY, CDR2 SMNVEV (reference sequence). The CDR3 loop spans 14 amino acids. In DNA, the CDR3 is TGTGCCAGCAGGATCGCGGTCGGGAACTACGAGCAGTACTTC. Translating gives CASRIAVGNYEQYF.

The rearrangement links TRBV6-6 to TRBJ2-7; D is possibly TRBD1 (6 bases). The CDR3 extends over 14 amino acids. The V end lost 4 bases, the J end lost 2 bases, and 12 bases lay between the germline ends. Per the germline V gene, CDR1 is MNHNY and CDR2 is SVGAGI (reference sequence). The chain's CDR3 is CASSFRQDPYEQYF. The CDR3 DNA reads as TGTGCCAGCAGTTTCAGACAGGACCCCTACGAGCAGTACTTC.

The chain carries TRBV5-4 and TRBJ2-2; 7 bases line up with TRBD2. Germline trimming cut 3 bases from V and 4 bases from J; bases unmatched to any gene: 9. Germline V lookup: CDR1 SGHNT, CDR2 YYREEE (reference sequence). The CDR3 contains 16 residues. CDR3 nucleotides: TGTGCCAGCAGCTCTGAGCGGGATGGGAGCACCGGGGAGCTGTTTTTT. The encoded protein is CASSSERDGSTGELFF.

The chain joins TRBV25-1 to TRBJ1-4; D is ambiguous. Germline-derived CDR1 and CDR2 are MGHDK and SYGVNS. Trimming cost V 2 bases and J 13 bases, with 11 bases left between them. The CDR3 consists of 12 residues. CDR3 amino acids: CASSELGPGLFF. CDR3 nucleotide sequence: TGTGCCAGCAGTGAACTCGGCCCCGGACTGTTTTTT.

V gene TRBV6-5 combines with J gene TRBJ2-3, with 7 bases that match TRBD2. V gave up 4 bases and J gave up 2 bases; unmatched junction bases: 6. Germline CDR1 MNHEY, CDR2 SVGAGI. This CDR3 comprises 15 residues. Here the CDR3 reads CASSWGGLDTDTQYF. CDR3 nucleotides: TGTGCCAGCAGTTGGGGGGGACTCGACACAGATACGCAGTATTTT.

The V call is TRBV10-3, the J call TRBJ2-7, with a tentative D call TRBD1 (6 bases). Germline V CDR1 and CDR2: ENHRY, SYGVKD. This CDR3 comprises 15 residues. Trimming pared 1 base from V and 0 bases from J, leaving 10 bases between. Written as DNA, the CDR3 is TGTGCCATCAGTGAGTATATCAGGGGCTCCTACGAGCAGTACTTC. Amino acid sequence: CAISEYIRGSYEQYF.

J is TRBJ2-5 and V is TRBV28, with a weak D call TRBD1 (6 bases). This CDR3 comprises 12 residues. CDR1 is MDHEN and CDR2 is SYDVKM in the germline V gene. Trimming left V 7 bases short and J 5 bases short, with 11 bases between. This CDR3 is CASTSTGETQYF. CDR3 nucleotide sequence: TGTGCCAGCACCTCAACAGGGGAGACCCAGTACTTC.

This clone was observed a single time. The rearrangement joins TRBV5-1 to TRBJ1-4; 8 bases are shared with TRBD1. Germline CDR1 and CDR2: SGHRS and YFSETQ. This CDR3 is 14 amino acids long. The V segment lost 4 bases and the J segment 8 bases; nucleotides outside the gene matches: 7. The CDR3 region has the DNA TGCGCCAGCAGCGGGGGACACAGGGGGGAAAAACTGTTTTTT. It encodes CASSGGHRGEKLFF. Together with reference TRBV5-1 and TRBJ1-4, the CDR3 gives the full variable domain: KAGVTQTPRYLIKTRGQQVTLSCSPISGHRSVSWYQQTPGQGLQFLFEYFSETQRNKGNFPGRFSGRQFSNSRSEMNVSTLELGDSALYLCASSGGHRGEKLFFGSGTQLSVL.